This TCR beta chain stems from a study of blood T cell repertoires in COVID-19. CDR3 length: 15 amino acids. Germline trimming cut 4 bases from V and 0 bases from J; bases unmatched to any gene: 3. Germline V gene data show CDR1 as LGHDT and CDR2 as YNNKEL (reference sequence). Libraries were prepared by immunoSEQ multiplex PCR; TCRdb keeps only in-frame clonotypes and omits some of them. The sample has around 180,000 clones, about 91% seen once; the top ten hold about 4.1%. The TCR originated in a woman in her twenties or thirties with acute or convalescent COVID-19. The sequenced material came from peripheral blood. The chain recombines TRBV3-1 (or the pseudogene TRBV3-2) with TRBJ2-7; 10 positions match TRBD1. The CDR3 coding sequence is TGTGCCAGCAGCCGCGGGGACAGGGGCTCCTACGAGCAGTACTTC. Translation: CASSRGDRGSYEQYF.